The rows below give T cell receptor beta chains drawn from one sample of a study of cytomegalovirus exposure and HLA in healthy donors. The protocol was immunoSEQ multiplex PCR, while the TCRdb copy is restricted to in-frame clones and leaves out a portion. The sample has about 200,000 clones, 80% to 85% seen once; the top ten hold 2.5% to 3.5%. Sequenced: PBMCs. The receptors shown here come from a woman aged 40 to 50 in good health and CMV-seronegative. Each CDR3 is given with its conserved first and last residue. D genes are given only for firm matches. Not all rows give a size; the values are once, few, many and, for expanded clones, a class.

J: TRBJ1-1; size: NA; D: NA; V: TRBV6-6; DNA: TGTGCCAGCAGTAGTACCGGGACTCACACTGAAGCTTTCTTT; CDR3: CASSSTGTHTEAFF
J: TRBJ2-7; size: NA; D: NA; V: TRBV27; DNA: TGTGCCAGCAGTTTATACGGGGATCGCGAGCAGTACTTC; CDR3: CASSLYGDREQYF
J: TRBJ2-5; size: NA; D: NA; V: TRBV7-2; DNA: TGTGCCAGCAGCCCCTGGAGACGAGAGACCCAGTACTTC; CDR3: CASSPWRRETQYF
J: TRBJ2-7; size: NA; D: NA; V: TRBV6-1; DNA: TGTGCCAGCAGTGTCGCTGGCCACGAGCAGTACTTC; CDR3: CASSVAGHEQYF
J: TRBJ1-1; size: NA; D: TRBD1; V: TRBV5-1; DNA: TGCGCCAGCAGCTCGGGACAGAAAAACACTGAAGCTTTCTTT; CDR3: CASSSGQKNTEAFF
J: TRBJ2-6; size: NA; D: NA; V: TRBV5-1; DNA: TGCGCCAGCAGGGAGGGTAGCTCTGGGGCCAACGTCCTGACTTTC; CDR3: CASREGSSGANVLTF
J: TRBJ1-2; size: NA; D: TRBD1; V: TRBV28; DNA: TGTGCCAGCAGTGCCGCAGCAGGGGGCGGCTATGGCTACACCTTC; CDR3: CASSAAAGGGYGYTF
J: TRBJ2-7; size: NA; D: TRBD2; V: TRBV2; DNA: TGTGCCACTACGGAGCGGGAGACCACCTACGAGCAGTACTTC; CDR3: CATTERETTYEQYF
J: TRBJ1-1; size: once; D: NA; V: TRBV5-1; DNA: TGCGCCAGCAGCTTAGTTTGGCAGACTGAAGCTTTCTTT; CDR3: CASSLVWQTEAFF
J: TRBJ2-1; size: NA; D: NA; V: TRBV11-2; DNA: TGTGCCAGCAGCTTTGACAGTTACAATGAGCAGTTCTTC; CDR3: CASSFDSYNEQFF
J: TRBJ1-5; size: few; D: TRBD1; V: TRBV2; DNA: TGTGCCAGCAGTGGGGAAACAGGGGGCTTGCCCAATCAGCCCCAGCATTTT; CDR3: CASSGETGGLPNQPQHF
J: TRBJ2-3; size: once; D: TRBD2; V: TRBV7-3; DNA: TGTGCCAGCAGCTCATCGACCGGGACTAGTTTTTCCAGCCGGCAGTATTTT; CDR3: CASSSSTGTSFSSRQYF
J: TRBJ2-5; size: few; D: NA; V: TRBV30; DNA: TGTGCCTGGGCACAGGGTTGGGAGACCCAGTACTTC; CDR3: CAWAQGWETQYF
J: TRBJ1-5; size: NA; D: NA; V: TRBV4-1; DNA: TGCGCCAGCAGCCAGGGTCAAATTGCAGGGCCCCATCAGCCCCAGCATTTT; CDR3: CASSQGQIAGPHQPQHF
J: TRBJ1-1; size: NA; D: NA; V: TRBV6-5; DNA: TGTGCCAGCAGTTACTCGACAGCTATGAACACTGAAGCTTTCTTT; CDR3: CASSYSTAMNTEAFF
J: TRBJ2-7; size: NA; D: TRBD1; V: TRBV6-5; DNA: TGTGCCAGCAAACGCGTGGGGGACAGAGACTACGAGCAGTACTTC; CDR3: CASKRVGDRDYEQYF
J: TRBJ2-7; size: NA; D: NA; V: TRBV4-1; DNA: TGCGCCAGCAGCCAAGAATGGAGAAGCTACGAGCAGTACTTC; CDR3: CASSQEWRSYEQYF
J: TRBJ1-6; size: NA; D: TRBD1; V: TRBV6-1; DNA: TGTGCCAGCAGTGAAGCCGGGACAGGGTATTCACCCCTCCACTTT; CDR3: CASSEAGTGYSPLHF
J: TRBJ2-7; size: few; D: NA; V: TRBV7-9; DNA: TGTGCCAGCAGCTCGCACAGGGACGAGCAGTACTTC; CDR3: CASSSHRDEQYF
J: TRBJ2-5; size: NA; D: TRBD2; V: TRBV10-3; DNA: TGTGCCATCAGTGGAAGACTAGCGGGCCTAATTTCACAAGAGACCCAGTACTTC; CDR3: CAISGRLAGLISQETQYF
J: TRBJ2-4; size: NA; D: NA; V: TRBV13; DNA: TGTGCCAGCAGCGAGGAGAGGGGGGCCAAAAACATTCAGTACTTC; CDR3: CASSEERGAKNIQYF
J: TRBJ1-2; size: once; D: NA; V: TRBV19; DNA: TGTGCCAGTAGTATCCCCAGCTATGGCTACACCTTC; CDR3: CASSIPSYGYTF
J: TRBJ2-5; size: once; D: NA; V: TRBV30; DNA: TGTGCCTGGAGGGCCGTCTTCAGCGGGCAAGAGACCCAGTACTTC; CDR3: CAWRAVFSGQETQYF